This entry lists 6 T cell receptor beta chains sequenced from one sample in a study of OX40 agonist ivuxolimab in advanced cancers. The data were produced by immunoSEQ multiplex PCR, yet TCRdb's version contains in-frame clones alone and is incomplete. The data hold about 64,000 clones, with roughly 90% observed a single time. The material was CD4+ or CD8+ T cells sorted from blood, obtained in a trial of the OX40 agonist ivuxolimab. The receptors were sampled from an adult with an advanced solid tumor such as melanoma, head and neck, liver or kidney cancer.

The chain is built from TRBV18 and TRBJ1-1; no reliable D call. V was clipped by 1 base and J by 0 bases, with 3 bases between them. Germline V gives CDR1 KGHSH, CDR2 LQKENI. The CDR3 is made up of 13 amino acids. The CDR3 DNA follows: TGTGCCAGCTCACCACTGATGAACACTGAAGCTTTCTTT. This gives the protein CASSPLMNTEAFF.

The rearrangement links TRBV18 to TRBJ2-5; D is undetermined. Trimming cost V 3 bases and J 5 bases, with 10 bases left between them. Germline values: CDR1 KGHSH, CDR2 LQKENI. This CDR3 has 13 residues. The DNA for the CDR3 is TGTGCCAGCTCACCGCTTCGTCTGGAGACCCAGTACTTC. It encodes CASSPLRLETQYF.

This clone was picked up a small number of times. The CDR3 here is CASSQDQGRWTEAFF. Written as DNA, the CDR3 is TGCGCCAGCAGCCAAGATCAGGGGCGGTGGACTGAAGCTTTCTTT. This chain joins TRBV4-1 and TRBJ1-1, with a weak D call TRBD1 (6 bases). The ends were cut back, 0 bases at V and 5 bases at J, with 13 bases in the middle. CDR1 is MGHRA, CDR2 YSYEKL, per germline. CDR3 size: 15 residues.

The chain is built from TRBV19 and TRBJ2-2; the match to TRBD2 covers 7 bases. This CDR3 region has 15 residues. V trimming: 3 bases; J trimming: 3 bases; junction bases outside the gene matches: 4. The germline V gene encodes CDR1 LNHDA and CDR2 SQIVND (reference sequence). The chain's CDR3 is CASSITGGHTGELFF. DNA of the CDR3: TGTGCCAGTAGTATCACGGGAGGTCACACCGGGGAGCTGTTTTTT. The whole variable domain, remainder taken from reference TRBV19 and TRBJ2-2, is DGGITQSPKYLFRKEGQNVTLSCEQNLNHDAMYWYRQDPGQGLRLIYYSQIVNDFQKGDIAEGYSVSREKKESFPLTVTSAQKNPTAFYLCASSITGGHTGELFFGEGSRLTVL.

J is TRBJ2-5 and V is TRBV6-6, with D possibly being TRBD1 (6 bases). Trimming shortened V by 0 bases and J by 1 base, and 9 bases separated the two germline ends. In germline, CDR1 is MNHNY, CDR2 SVGAGI (reference sequence). The CDR3 spans 15 residues. CDR3 DNA: TGTGCCAGCAGTTACTCCGGGACACTCCAAGAGACCCAGTACTTC. This encodes CASSYSGTLQETQYF.

Concerning this clone: Other nucleotide sequences from this sample produce the same CDR3. The V call is TRBV7-6, the J call TRBJ2-7; 10 positions agree with TRBD2. The CDR3 is 15 residues long. Germline CDR1 and CDR2: SGHVS and FNYEAQ. The junction had 4 bases not matched to a gene; V was cut back by 5 bases and J by 0 bases. The CDR3 loop reads CASSRTSGASYEQYF. For the CDR3, the DNA is TGTGCCAGCAGCCGGACTAGCGGAGCCTCCTACGAGCAGTACTTC.